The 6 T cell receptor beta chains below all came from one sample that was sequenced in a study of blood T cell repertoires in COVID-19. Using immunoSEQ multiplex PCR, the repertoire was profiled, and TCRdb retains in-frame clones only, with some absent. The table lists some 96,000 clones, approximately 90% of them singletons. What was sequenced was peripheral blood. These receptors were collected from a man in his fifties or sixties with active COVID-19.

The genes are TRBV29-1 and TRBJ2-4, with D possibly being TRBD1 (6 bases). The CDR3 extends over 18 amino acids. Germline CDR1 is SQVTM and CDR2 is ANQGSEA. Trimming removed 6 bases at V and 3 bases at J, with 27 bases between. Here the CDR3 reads CSVAYPSQRTERKNIQYF. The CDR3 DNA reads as TGCAGCGTCGCCTACCCCAGCCAGAGGACAGAACGCAAAAACATTCAGTACTTC.

The CDR3, as DNA: TGTGCCAGCAGCCCCGAAACGGTAGCCGGGGAGCTGTTTTTT. This gives the protein CASSPETVAGELFF. The J gene is TRBJ2-2, the V gene TRBV3-1 (or the pseudogene TRBV3-2); no reliable D call. Germline loops: CDR1 LGHDT, CDR2 YNNKEL (reference sequence). The V and J ends lost 4 bases and 6 bases respectively, with 12 bases between them. The CDR3 loop spans 14 amino acids.

CDR3 sequence (DNA): TGTGCCAGTAGGACAGCAGAGACCCAGTACTTC. It specifies CASRTAETQYF. The rearrangement uses TRBV6-5 and TRBJ2-5; maybe TRBD1 (6 bases). CDR3 length: 11 residues. Trimming stripped 9 bases from V and 4 bases from J, with 9 bases between. Germline CDR1 MNHEY, CDR2 SVGAGI.

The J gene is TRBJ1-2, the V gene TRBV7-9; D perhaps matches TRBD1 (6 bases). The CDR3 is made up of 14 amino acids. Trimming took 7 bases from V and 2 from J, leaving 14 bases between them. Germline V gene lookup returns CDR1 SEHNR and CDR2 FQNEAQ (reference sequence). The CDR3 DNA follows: TGTGCCAGCACTACCATTGACAGGAACTATGGCTACACCTTC. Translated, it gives CASTTIDRNYGYTF.

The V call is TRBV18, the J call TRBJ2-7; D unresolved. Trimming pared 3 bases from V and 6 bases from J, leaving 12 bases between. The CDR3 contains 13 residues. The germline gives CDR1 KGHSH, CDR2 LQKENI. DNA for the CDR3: TGTGCCAGCTCACCCGAACAGTCTGGCGAGCAGTACTTC. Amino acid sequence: CASSPEQSGEQYF.

CDR3 sequence: CASSSSPGTAEQYF. The DNA for the CDR3 is TGCGCCAGCAGCTCGAGTCCCGGGACAGCCGAGCAGTACTTC. V usage is TRBV5-1 and J usage is TRBJ2-7; 7 positions match TRBD1. Germline V CDR1 and CDR2: SGHRS, YFSETQ. The CDR3 has 14 amino acids. The trim removed 3 bases at V and 6 bases at J, leaving 9 bases unmatched.